These T cell receptor beta chains were read from a single sample in a study of T-cell memory formation after mild COVID-19. TCRdb itself ran the 5' RACE reads through MiXCR, one entry per CDR3 protein. This table has 470,000 or so distinct CDR3 sequences, roughly 18% appearing once. The sequenced sample was PBMCs or a T cell subset sorted from them (not recorded which). The receptors were sampled from a man between 18 and 29 years old who had mild COVID-19 (a few samples of this study predate the infection). Cell type and time point are not known. Each CDR3 is given without its conserved first and last residue. Clone size is not always given. Where it is, it says once, few, many or a class for expanded clones.

>TRBJ2-1|few|TRBV24-1
ATSSTLAGGTGNEQF
>TRBJ2-3|few|TRBV5-1
ASSSRRSSTDTQY
>TRBJ1-2|.|TRBV20-1
SARGPQGDLGYT
>TRBJ1-2|few|TRBV4-2
ASSQEGPGGYT
>TRBJ2-1|few|TRBV7-7
ASSQDEGHEQF
>TRBJ1-5|many|TRBV15
ATSPQGQPQH
>TRBJ2-7|.|TRBV6-6
ASSYLAGGHEQY
>TRBJ1-2|few|TRBV6-5
ASSSPGAYKLGYT
>TRBJ2-1|.|TRBV7-9
ASSFRGAWEQF
>TRBJ2-1|few|TRBV4-3
ASSRAKPGLYYNEQF
>TRBJ2-1|few|TRBV19
ASSTRAGSSEQF
>TRBJ2-3|few|TRBV12-3/TRBV12-4
ASSVWRGIDTQY
>TRBJ2-4|few|TRBV27
ASSLSRGAKNIQY
>TRBJ2-3|few|TRBV24-1
ATGTGFTDTQY
>TRBJ2-1|.|TRBV7-2
ASSHGTSGLYNEQF
>TRBJ2-5|.|TRBV5-6
ASSLVNSRIYQETQY
>TRBJ1-1|many|TRBV2
ASSERGEAF
>TRBJ2-2|few|TRBV7-2
ASSLMPDTGELF
>TRBJ2-7|many|TRBV29-1
SVETTGGYEQY
>TRBJ2-3|.|TRBV7-9
ASSLGLGHTDTQY
>TRBJ1-5|few|TRBV18
ASSLDRGVQPQH
>TRBJ2-7|.|TRBV30
AWSVGGTAYEQY
>TRBJ1-1|.|TRBV13
ASSSGDSMNTEAF
>TRBJ2-3|few|TRBV9
ASSVESGGDTQY
>TRBJ2-5|.|TRBV20-1
SATGRETQY
>TRBJ2-1|many|TRBV5-1
ASSLTGTSGGHNEQF
>TRBJ1-2|.|TRBV25-1
ASRSRSAFYGYT
>TRBJ2-2|.|TRBV11-2
ASSLAWDRRMNTGELF
>TRBJ2-5|.|TRBV20-1
SASRTFEQETQY
>TRBJ2-1|.|TRBV29-1
SERSGWNEQF
>TRBJ2-3|.|TRBV27
ASSGQGRRADTQY
>TRBJ2-6|.|TRBV7-2
ASSRLRQAVSSGANVLT
>TRBJ2-3|few|TRBV10-3
AISEYRDPGADTQY
>TRBJ2-4|few|TRBV6-5
ASSYSGQRTNIQY